The sequence of this TCR beta chain was determined in a study of tumor-infiltrating lymphocytes in primary liver carcinoma. Study conclusions and caveats: Only about 7.5-24% of top clones spanned all five tumor regions. Reduced overlap was seen in tumor-adjacent and tumor-blood pairs versus tumor region pairs.

The approximately 17-34 mg bulk tissue piece was not sorted before simultaneous RNA and DNA extraction. A constant-region primer primed TCR beta cDNA synthesis from about 490 ng of total RNA. Researchers made the TCR beta libraries by running three nested multiplex PCR rounds with slightly modified ARM-PCR. Investigators reported that the first two PCR rounds, at 9 to 11 cycles each, used TRBV1-TRBV30 forward primers with a C-beta reverse primer. TCRdb re-derived calls from the multiplex PCR reads in MiXCR, one entry per CDR3 protein. The top ten clones hold 12% to 15% of a sample with approximately 76,000 distinct CDR3 sequences, 71% of them seen once. This clonotype occurred many times. What it recognizes is unknown. Germline V gives CDR1 SQVTM, CDR2 ANQGSEA. The CDR3 totals 15 residues. Trimming cost V 3 bases and J 7 bases; bases outside gene matches: 7.

The chain couples TRBV29-1 to TRBJ2-1; TRBD2 matches at 12 bases. Specimen: liver tumor tissue from sampling region 4. Subset meaning: tumor region T4, right-lateral pole. This receptor was taken from a woman aged 55-70 years with primary liver carcinoma and hepatitis B virus infection. CDR3 residues: CSVELRTSGINEQFF. The CDR3 nucleotides read TGCAGCGTTGAGCTACGGACTAGCGGGATTAATGAGCAGTTCTTC.